This T cell receptor beta chain was identified during a study of glioma-infiltrating T cells. Overall study findings and caveats: Shared blood CDR3 signature motifs marked patients with low tissue-blood divergence.

Remarks on this clonotype: The antigen is undetermined.

The CDR3 is 17 amino acids. From germline, CDR1 is SGHVS and CDR2 FQNEAQ. The V and J ends lost 3 bases and 4 bases, in that order; junction bases with no gene match: 11. TCR alpha and beta CDR3 regions were amplified from RNA using iRepertoire nested multiplex PCR. TCRdb re-called the multiplex PCR reads through MiXCR, storing one row per CDR3 protein. The sample includes about 380,000 distinct CDR3 sequences, roughly two fifths of them seen just once. Sequencing used glioma tissue, nonneoplastic brain tissue, or PBMCs (not recorded which). The source is a human donor with low-grade glioma or glioblastoma, undergoing nonglioma brain surgery, or in good health (not recorded which). The rearrangement links TRBV7-8 to TRBJ2-2, with TRBD1 identical over 7 bases. CDR3: CASSLLTGSWATGELFF. CDR3 coding DNA: TGTGCCAGCAGCTTGTTGACAGGGTCCTGGGCCACCGGGGAGCTGTTTTTT.